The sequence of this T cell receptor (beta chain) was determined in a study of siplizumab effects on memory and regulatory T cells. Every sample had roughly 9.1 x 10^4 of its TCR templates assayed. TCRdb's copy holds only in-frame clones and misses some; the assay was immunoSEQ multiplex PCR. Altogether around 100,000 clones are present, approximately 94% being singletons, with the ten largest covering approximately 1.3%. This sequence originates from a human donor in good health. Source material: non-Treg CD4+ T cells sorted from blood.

The CDR3 reads CASSRTGTEPLFAFF. The CDR3 nucleotides are TGTGCCAGCAGCCGGACCGGGACAGAGCCCCTGTTCGCTTTCTTT. This chain joins TRBV5-6 and TRBJ1-1; 7 bases agree with TRBD1. Germline CDR1 reads SGHDT; CDR2 reads YYEEEE. The CDR3 consists of 15 residues. The junction had 17 bases not matched to a gene; V was cut back by 4 bases and J by 11 bases.